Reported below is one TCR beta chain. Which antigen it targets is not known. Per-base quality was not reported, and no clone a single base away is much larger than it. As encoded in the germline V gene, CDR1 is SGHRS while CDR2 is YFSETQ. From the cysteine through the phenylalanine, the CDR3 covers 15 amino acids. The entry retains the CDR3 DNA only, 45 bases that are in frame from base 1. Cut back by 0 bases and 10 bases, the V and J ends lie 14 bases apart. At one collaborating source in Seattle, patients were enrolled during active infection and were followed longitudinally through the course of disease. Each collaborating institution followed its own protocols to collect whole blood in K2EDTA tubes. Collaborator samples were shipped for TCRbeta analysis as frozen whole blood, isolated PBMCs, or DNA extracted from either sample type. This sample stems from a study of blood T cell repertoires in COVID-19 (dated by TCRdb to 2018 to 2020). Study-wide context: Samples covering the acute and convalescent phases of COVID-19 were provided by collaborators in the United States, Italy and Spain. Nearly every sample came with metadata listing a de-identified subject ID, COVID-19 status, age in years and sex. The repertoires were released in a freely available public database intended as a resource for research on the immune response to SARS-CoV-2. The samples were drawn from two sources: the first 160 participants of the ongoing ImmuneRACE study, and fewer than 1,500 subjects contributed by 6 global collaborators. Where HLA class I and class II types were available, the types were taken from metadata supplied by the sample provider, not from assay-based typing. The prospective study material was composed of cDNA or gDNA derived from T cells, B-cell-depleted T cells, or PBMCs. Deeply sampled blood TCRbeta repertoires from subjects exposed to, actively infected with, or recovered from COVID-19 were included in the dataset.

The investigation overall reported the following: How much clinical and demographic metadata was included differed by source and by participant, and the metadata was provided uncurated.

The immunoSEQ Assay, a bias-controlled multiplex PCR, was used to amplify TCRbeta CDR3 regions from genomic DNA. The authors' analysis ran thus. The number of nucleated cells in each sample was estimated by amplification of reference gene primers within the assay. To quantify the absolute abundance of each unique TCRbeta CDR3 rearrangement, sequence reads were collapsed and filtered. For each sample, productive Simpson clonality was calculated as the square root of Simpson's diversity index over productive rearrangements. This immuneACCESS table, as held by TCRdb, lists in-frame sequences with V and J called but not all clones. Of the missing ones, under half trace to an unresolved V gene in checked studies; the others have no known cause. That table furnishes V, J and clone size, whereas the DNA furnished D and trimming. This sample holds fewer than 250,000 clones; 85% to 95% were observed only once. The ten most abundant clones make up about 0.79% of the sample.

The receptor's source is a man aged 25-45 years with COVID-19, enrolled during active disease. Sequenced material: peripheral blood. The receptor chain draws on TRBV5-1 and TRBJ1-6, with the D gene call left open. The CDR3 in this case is CASSLDSTRWSPLHF. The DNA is TGCGCCAGCAGCTTGGACAGTACCCGTTGGTCACCCCTCCACTTT.